Below are 6 T cell receptor beta chains sequenced from a single sample in a study of control samples from healthy donors and cancer patients. This table comes from immunoSEQ multiplex PCR, and its TCRdb copy is limited to in-frame clones, with some not included. The sample includes around 71,000 clones, 90% of them seen just once. Sequenced sample: PBMCs. These TCRs come from a woman aged 45-65 years with colorectal cancer.

This chain links TRBV7-2 with TRBJ2-5, with D hard to call. The length of the CDR3 is 14 residues. Between the trimmed V and J ends, which lost 5 bases and 5 bases, there was a span of 15 bases. Germline lookup yields CDR1 SGHTA and CDR2 FQGNSA. CDR3 sequence reads: CASSPGDIRETQYF. The CDR3 nucleotides read TGTGCCAGCAGCCCGGGTGACATCCGGGAGACCCAGTACTTC. The whole variable domain, filled in from reference TRBV7-2 and TRBJ2-5, reads GAGVSQSPSNKVTEKGKDVELRCDPISGHTALYWYRQSLGQGLEFLIYFQGNSAPDKSGLPSDRFSAERTGGSVSTLTIQRTQQEDSAVYLCASSPGDIRETQYFGPGTRLLVL.

V and J are TRBV4-1 and TRBJ2-6; D is unresolved. The CDR3 has 18 residues. Germline CDR1 is MGHRA and CDR2 is YSYEKL. The V gene lost 2 bases and the J gene lost 0 bases, with 14 bases spanning the gap. CDR3 protein: CASSQRVQINSGANVLTF. The DNA of the CDR3 is TGCGCCAGCAGCCAACGGGTCCAGATTAACTCTGGGGCCAACGTCCTGACTTTC.

The chain combines TRBV5-1 with TRBJ1-5, with D perhaps matching TRBD1 (6 bases). The CDR3 is made up of 15 amino acids. V lost 5 bases to trimming and J lost 0 bases, with 12 bases between them. Germline assignment: CDR1 SGHRS and CDR2 YFSETQ. This CDR3 is CASRQDSYSNQPQHF. In nucleotides, the CDR3 is TGCGCCAGCAGACAGGACAGTTATAGCAATCAGCCCCAGCATTTT.

The chain combines TRBV5-4 with TRBJ2-7; 7 nucleotides match TRBD2. The CDR3 is 17 residues long. V trimming: 4 bases; J trimming: 5 bases; junction bases outside the gene matches: 18. Germline V gene lookup returns CDR1 SGHNT and CDR2 YYREEE (reference sequence). DNA of the CDR3: TGTGCCAGCAGCCCCCACCCACCTGGTGGACGGGGGGACGAGCAGTACTTC. Its translation: CASSPHPPGGRGDEQYF.

The chain's CDR3 is CASSELGGTAEKLFF. The CDR3 region has the DNA TGTGCCAGCAGTGAATTGGGGGGAACAGCTGAAAAACTGTTTTTT. The V gene is TRBV25-1, the J gene TRBJ1-4; D is possibly TRBD1 (5 bases). Trimming removed 1 base at V and 7 bases at J, with 13 bases between. This CDR3 contains 15 residues. The germline V gene encodes CDR1 MGHDK and CDR2 SYGVNS.

The gene calls are TRBV7-3 and TRBJ2-7; 8 bases are shared with TRBD2. Germline V gives CDR1 SGHTA, CDR2 FQGTGA. V trimming: 0 bases; J trimming: 6 bases; junction bases outside the gene matches: 4. This CDR3 comprises 14 residues. The CDR3 sequence: CASSLTGGDGEQYF. CDR3 bases: TGTGCCAGCAGCTTAACCGGGGGGGACGGCGAGCAGTACTTC.